This TCR beta chain originates from a study of control samples from healthy donors and cancer patients. Using immunoSEQ multiplex PCR, the repertoire was profiled, and TCRdb retains in-frame clones only, with some absent. The profile shows under 85,000 clones, 94% of them singletons. Germline V gene data show CDR1 as SGHRS and CDR2 as YFSETQ. The CDR3 length is 14 residues. Trimming took 1 base from V and 0 from J, leaving 7 bases between them. V is TRBV5-1 and J is TRBJ1-1; D not resolved. The clonotype originates from a woman in her 40s in good health. The sequenced material came from blood. CDR3 region: CASSLTLVNTEAFF. CDR3 nucleotide sequence: TGCGCCAGCAGCTTGACCTTGGTGAACACTGAAGCTTTCTTT.